A selection of T cell receptor beta chains follows, all from one sample in a study of control samples from healthy donors and cancer patients. TCRdb's table, derived via immunoSEQ multiplex PCR, lists solely in-frame clones and lacks some. The sample shows 150,000 to 200,000 clones, about nine tenths of them seen only once. Input material: blood. Receptors were obtained from a young woman in good health. Each CDR3 is given without its conserved first and last residue. The D gene is left open where the match is weak.

CDR3: ASSLIAGATDTQY; J: TRBJ2-3; V: TRBV5-1; D: TRBD2
CDR3: ASSQQGADTEAF; J: TRBJ1-1; V: TRBV5-1; D: TRBD1
CDR3: ASSLSPASTDTQY; J: TRBJ2-3; V: TRBV7-2; D: NA
CDR3: ASTETGDTGELF; J: TRBJ2-2; V: TRBV19; D: TRBD1
CDR3: AISEGLANYGYT; J: TRBJ1-2; V: TRBV10-3; D: NA
CDR3: ASREQGANYGYT; J: TRBJ1-2; V: TRBV5-6; D: TRBD1
CDR3: ASSNRDRGNTIY; J: TRBJ1-3; V: TRBV6-5; D: TRBD1
CDR3: ASSSSGGQETQY; J: TRBJ2-5; V: TRBV5-1; D: TRBD2
CDR3: ASSAQGEKLF; J: TRBJ1-4; V: TRBV9; D: NA
CDR3: ASSESENEKLF; J: TRBJ1-4; V: TRBV6-1; D: NA
CDR3: ASSQGLSQPQH; J: TRBJ1-5; V: TRBV12-3/TRBV12-4; D: NA
CDR3: ATSSQYQETQY; J: TRBJ2-5; V: TRBV15; D: NA
CDR3: ATSEGTGGSTDTQY; J: TRBJ2-3; V: TRBV24-1; D: TRBD1
CDR3: ASSGPGQGLYEQY; J: TRBJ2-7; V: TRBV19; D: TRBD1
CDR3: ASSEPYYTTDTEAF; J: TRBJ1-1; V: TRBV6-1; D: NA
CDR3: ASSLGGGEEQY; J: TRBJ2-7; V: TRBV5-1; D: NA
CDR3: ASSPGTSDEQY; J: TRBJ2-7; V: TRBV18; D: TRBD2
CDR3: ASRGDRQPQH; J: TRBJ1-5; V: TRBV2; D: NA
CDR3: ASRTVNQPQH; J: TRBJ1-5; V: TRBV6-6; D: NA
CDR3: AWSVAGNTEAF; J: TRBJ1-1; V: TRBV30; D: NA
CDR3: ASSGPGENTEAF; J: TRBJ1-1; V: TRBV5-6; D: NA